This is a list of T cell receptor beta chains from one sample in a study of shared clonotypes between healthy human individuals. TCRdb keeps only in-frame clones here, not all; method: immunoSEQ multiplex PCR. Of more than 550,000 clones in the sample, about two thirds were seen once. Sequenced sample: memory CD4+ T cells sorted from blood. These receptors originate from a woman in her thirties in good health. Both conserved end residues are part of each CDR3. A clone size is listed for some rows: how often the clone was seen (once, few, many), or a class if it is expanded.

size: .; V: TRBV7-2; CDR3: CASSSGLATHEQYF
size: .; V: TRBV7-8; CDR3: CASSLGRGINEQFF
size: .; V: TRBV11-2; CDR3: CASSQGSGREETQYF
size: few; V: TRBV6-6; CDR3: CASSYSWSTDTQYF
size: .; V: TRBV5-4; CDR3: CASSRSGLPYNEQFF
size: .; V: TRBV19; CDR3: CASMPGGLAGFNEQFF
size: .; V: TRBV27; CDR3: CASSPKTRGNTEAFF
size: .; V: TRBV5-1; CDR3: CASSLEGGSYEQYF
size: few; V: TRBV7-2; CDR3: CASSSSLLAGRTDTQYF
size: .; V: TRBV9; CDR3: CASSVLGTSGTDTQYF
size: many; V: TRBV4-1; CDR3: CASSRGEGSGGRGYTF
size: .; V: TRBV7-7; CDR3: CASSLYGNTEAFF
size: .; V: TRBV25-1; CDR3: CASRTGGGAGELFF